This T cell receptor beta chain was recorded in a study of blood T cell repertoires in COVID-19. Whole-study context: Sites across the United States, Italy and Spain contributed samples from acute and convalescent COVID-19. Sources were T cells, B-cell-depleted T cells, or PBMCs; the material itself was cDNA or gDNA.

Authors' analysis steps: Using reference gene primer amplification, nucleated cell counts were estimated. Libraries were prepared by immunoSEQ multiplex PCR; TCRdb keeps only in-frame clonotypes and omits some of them. V and J calls and clone size are as listed in that table; D and trimming were resolved from the DNA. This sample has about 140,000 clones, with approximately 90% found just once. The V gene's germline CDR1 is SGHAT and CDR2 FQNNGV. V shed 4 bases and J 14 bases; nucleotides not matched to a gene: 12. The CDR3 length is 14 residues. This TCR was recovered from a human donor in a cohort sampled during active COVID-19. Sequenced: peripheral blood. The chain combines TRBV11-2 with TRBJ1-2; TRBD1 agrees at 11 bases. The chain's CDR3 is CASSSYSDRGQGTF. The CDR3 region has the DNA TGTGCCAGCAGCTCGTACTCGGACAGGGGGCAGGGAACCTTC.